These 3 T cell receptor beta chains came from one sample sequenced in a study of blood T cell repertoires in COVID-19 (dated by TCRdb to about 2020). Library method: the immunoSEQ multiplex PCR assay. The table was pulled from immuneACCESS by TCRdb, which kept in-frame rearrangements only. Such tables lose some clones; where checked, under half of the loss comes from unresolved V genes, and the rest has no known cause. The sample records about 270,000 clones, approximately 87% of which are singletons. Over 9.5% of the sample rests with the top ten. Sequenced material: peripheral blood. Receptors originate from a woman in her 30s with COVID-19, enrolled during active disease.

This clone has only one observation. V and J are TRBV18 and TRBJ2-2; 10 nucleotides match TRBD1. The CDR3 runs to 16 residues. The V gene's germline CDR1 is KGHSH and CDR2 LQKENI. J lost 4 bases, V lost 3 bases, and 5 bases had no gene match. DNA of the CDR3: TGTGCCAGCTCACCTGACAGGGGGCTTTTCACCGGGGAGCTGTTTTTT. Translated: CASSPDRGLFTGELFF.

This chain joins TRBV6-5 and TRBJ2-3; TRBD2 matches at 11 bases. J lost 1 base, V lost 7 bases, and 4 bases had no gene match. CDR1 is MNHEY and CDR2 is SVGAGI in the germline V gene. The CDR3 has 15 amino acids. The CDR3 DNA is TGTGCCAGCAACCCGGGACTAGCGGGCACAGATACGCAGTATTTT. Translation: CASNPGLAGTDTQYF.

This chain connects TRBV2 to TRBJ2-7; tentatively, D is TRBD1 (6 bases). CDR3 length equals 12 residues. Germline CDR1 SNHLY, CDR2 FYNNEI. Trimming removed 4 bases at V and 6 bases at J, with 10 bases between. CDR3 DNA: TGTGCCAGCAGTGTGGGGGCTCGCGAGCAGTACTTC. Its translation: CASSVGAREQYF. Full variable domain (outside the CDR3, taken from reference TRBV2 and TRBJ2-7): EPEVTQTPSHQVTQMGQEVILRCVPISNHLYFYWYRQILGQKVEFLVSFYNNEISEKSEIFDDQFSVERPDGSNFTLKIRSTKLEDSAMYFCASSVGAREQYFGPGTRLTVT.